Reported below is one TCR beta chain. CDR3 length equals 17 residues. After removal of 3 bases from V and 5 bases from J, the junction contained 16 bases not matched to a gene. The data originate from a study of blood T cell repertoires in COVID-19. This table comes from immunoSEQ multiplex PCR, and its TCRdb copy is limited to in-frame clones, with some not included. The sample has roughly 500,000 clones, approximately 92% seen once; the top ten hold around 0.92%. The receptor was isolated from a man younger than 35 with COVID-19, enrolled during active disease. The chain uses TRBV5-3 and TRBJ2-5, with 7 nucleotides matching TRBD1. TRBV5-3 falls under the ORF class, with uncertain function. Sequencing used peripheral blood. The CDR3 spells CARSSRQGTIIRETQYF. The CDR3 DNA reads TGTGCCAGAAGCTCCCGACAGGGTACGATTATTAGGGAGACCCAGTACTTC.